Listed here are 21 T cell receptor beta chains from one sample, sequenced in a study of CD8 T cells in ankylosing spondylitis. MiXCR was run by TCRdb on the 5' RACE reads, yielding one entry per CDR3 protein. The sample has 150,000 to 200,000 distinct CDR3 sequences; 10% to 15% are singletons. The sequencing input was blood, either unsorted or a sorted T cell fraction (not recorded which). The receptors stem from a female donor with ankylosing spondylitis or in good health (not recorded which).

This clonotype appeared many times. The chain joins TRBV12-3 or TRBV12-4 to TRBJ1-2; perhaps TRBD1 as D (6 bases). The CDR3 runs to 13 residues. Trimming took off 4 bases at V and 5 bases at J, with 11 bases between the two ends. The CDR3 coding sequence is TGTGCCAGCAGTTATCAGGGGAGATATGGCTACACCTTC. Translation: CASSYQGRYGYTF.

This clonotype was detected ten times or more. The CDR3 region is CASSASGTPTMKQFF. The CDR3 DNA follows: TGCGCCAGCAGCGCCAGCGGGACTCCTACAATGAAGCAGTTCTTC. V and J are TRBV5-1 and TRBJ2-1, with TRBD2 matching over 7 bases. The CDR3 length is 15 residues. The V gene end was trimmed by 4 bases and the J gene end by 11 bases; junction bases not matched to a gene: 15. The germline V gene has CDR1 SGHRS and CDR2 YFSETQ.

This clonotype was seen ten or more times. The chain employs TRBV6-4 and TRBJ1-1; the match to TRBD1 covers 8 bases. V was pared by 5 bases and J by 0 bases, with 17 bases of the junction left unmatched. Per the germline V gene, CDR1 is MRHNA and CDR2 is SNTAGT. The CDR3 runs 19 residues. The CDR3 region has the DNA TGTGCCAGCAGTACTACAGGGGGACTCGTCCGTCTCATGAACACTGAAGCTTTCTTT. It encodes CASSTTGGLVRLMNTEAFF.

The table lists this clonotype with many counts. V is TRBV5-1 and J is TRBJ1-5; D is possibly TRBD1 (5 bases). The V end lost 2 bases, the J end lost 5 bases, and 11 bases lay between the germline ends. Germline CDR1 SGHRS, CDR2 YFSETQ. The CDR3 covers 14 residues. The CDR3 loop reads CASSFGTDHQPQHF. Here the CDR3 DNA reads TGCGCCAGCAGCTTTGGGACTGATCATCAGCCCCAGCATTTT.

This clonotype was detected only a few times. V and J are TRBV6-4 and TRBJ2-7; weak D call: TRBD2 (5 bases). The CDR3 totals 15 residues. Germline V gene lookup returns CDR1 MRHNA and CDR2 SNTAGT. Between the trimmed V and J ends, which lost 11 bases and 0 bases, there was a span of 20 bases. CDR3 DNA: TGTGCCCGCCCAGGAGAGGGTGATAACTCCTACGAGCAGTACTTC. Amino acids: CARPGEGDNSYEQYF.

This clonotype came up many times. DNA for the CDR3: TGTGCCAGTATCTCTCCTGGAGGTCACGCAGATACGCAGTATTTT. Protein sequence: CASISPGGHADTQYF. The V gene is TRBV19, the J gene TRBJ2-3; the D gene is possibly TRBD2 (5 bases). Trimming removed 7 bases at V and 4 bases at J, with 18 bases between. Germline lookup yields CDR1 LNHDA and CDR2 SQIVND (reference sequence). This CDR3 contains 15 residues. Full variable domain (outside the CDR3, taken from reference TRBV19 and TRBJ2-3): DGGITQSPKYLFRKEGQNVTLSCEQNLNHDAMYWYRQDPGQGLRLIYYSQIVNDFQKGDIAEGYSVSREKKESFPLTVTSAQKNPTAFYLCASISPGGHADTQYFGPGTRLTVL.

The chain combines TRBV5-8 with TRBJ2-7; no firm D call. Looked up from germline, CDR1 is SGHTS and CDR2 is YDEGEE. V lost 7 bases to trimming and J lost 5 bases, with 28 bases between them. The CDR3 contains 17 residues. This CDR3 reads CASCLAPRPTGAHEQYF. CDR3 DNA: TGTGCCAGCTGCCTGGCCCCCCGTCCCACCGGAGCCCACGAGCAGTACTTC.

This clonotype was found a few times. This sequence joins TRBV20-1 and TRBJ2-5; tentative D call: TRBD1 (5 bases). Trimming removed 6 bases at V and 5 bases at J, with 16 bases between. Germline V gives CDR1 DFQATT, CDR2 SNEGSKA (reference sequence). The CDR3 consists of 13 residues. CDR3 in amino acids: CSAPRQMGETQYF. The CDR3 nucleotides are TGCAGTGCCCCAAGACAGATGGGGGAGACCCAGTACTTC.

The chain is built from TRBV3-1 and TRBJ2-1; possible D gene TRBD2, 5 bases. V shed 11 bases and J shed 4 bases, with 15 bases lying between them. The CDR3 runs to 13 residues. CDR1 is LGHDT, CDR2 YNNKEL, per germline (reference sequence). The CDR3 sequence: CASAQRKYNEQFF. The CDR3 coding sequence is TGTGCCTCTGCCCAGCGGAAATACAATGAGCAGTTCTTC.

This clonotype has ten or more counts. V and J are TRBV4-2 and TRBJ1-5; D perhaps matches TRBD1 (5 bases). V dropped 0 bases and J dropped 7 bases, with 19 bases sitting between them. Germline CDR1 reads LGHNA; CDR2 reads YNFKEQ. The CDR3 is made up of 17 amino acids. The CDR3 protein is CASSQDGGLRGPQPQHF. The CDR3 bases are TGTGCCAGCAGCCAAGATGGGGGGTTGAGGGGCCCACAGCCCCAGCATTTT.

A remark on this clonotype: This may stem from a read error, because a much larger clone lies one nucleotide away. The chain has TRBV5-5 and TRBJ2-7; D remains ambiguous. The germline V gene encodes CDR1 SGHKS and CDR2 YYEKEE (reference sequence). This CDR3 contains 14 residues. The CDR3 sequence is CVSSFPGRTYEQYF. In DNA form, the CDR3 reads TGTGTCAGCAGCTTTCCGGGCAGGACCTACGAGCAGTACTTC.

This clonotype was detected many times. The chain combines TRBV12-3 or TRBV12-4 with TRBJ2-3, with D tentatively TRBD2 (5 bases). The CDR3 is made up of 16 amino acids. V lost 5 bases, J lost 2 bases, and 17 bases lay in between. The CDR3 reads CASSNRQERTTDTQYF. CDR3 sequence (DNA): TGTGCCAGCAGTAACCGCCAGGAGCGGACCACAGATACGCAGTATTTT.

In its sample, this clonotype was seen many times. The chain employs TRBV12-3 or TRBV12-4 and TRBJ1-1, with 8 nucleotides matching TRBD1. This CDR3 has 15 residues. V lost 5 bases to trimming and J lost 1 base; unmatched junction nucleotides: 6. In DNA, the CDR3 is TGTGCCAGCAGTAGGAGGGGACAGGCGAACACTGAAGCTTTCTTT. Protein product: CASSRRGQANTEAFF.

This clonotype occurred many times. CDR3 DNA: TGTGCCAGCAGTGGACGGGTCGACACCGGGGAGCTGTTTTTT. Protein: CASSGRVDTGELFF. The chain carries TRBV25-1 and TRBJ2-2, with D unresolved. V was clipped by 4 bases and J by 3 bases, with 9 bases between them. Germline V gene sequence: CDR1 MGHDK, CDR2 SYGVNS. The CDR3 sequence is 14 residues long.

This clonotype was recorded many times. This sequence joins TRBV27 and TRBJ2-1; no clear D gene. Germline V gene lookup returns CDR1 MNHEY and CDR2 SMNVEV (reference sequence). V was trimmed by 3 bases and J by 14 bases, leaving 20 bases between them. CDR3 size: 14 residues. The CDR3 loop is CASSFSSNPLGEFF. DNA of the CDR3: TGTGCCAGCAGTTTCTCTTCGAACCCCCTCGGAGAGTTCTTC.

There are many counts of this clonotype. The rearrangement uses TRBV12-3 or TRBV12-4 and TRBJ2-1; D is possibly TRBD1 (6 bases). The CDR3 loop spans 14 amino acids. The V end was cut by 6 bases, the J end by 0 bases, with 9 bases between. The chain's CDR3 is CASRGTYSYNEQFF. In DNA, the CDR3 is TGTGCCAGCAGGGGGACATACTCCTACAATGAGCAGTTCTTC.

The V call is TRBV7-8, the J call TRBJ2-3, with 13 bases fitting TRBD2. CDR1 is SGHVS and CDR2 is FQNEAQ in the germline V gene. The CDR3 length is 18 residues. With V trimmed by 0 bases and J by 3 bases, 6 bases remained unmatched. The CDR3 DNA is TGTGCCAGCAGCTTAGCGTTTAGGACTAGCGGGAGAACAGATACGCAGTATTTT. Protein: CASSLAFRTSGRTDTQYF.

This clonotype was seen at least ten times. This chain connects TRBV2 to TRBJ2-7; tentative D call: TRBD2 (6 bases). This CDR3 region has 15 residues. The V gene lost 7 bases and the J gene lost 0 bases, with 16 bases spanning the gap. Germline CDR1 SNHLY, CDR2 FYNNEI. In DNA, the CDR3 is TGTGCCAGCAAGGAGGACTACCTAAGCTCCTACGAGCAGTACTTC. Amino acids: CASKEDYLSSYEQYF.

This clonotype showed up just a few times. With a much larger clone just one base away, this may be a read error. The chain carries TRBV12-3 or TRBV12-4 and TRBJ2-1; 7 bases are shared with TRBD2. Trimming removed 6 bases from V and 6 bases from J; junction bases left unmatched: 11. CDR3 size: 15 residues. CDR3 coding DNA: TGTGCCAGCAGGCAAACCCCTCTAGCGGCCAATGAGCAGTTCTTC. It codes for CASRQTPLAANEQFF.

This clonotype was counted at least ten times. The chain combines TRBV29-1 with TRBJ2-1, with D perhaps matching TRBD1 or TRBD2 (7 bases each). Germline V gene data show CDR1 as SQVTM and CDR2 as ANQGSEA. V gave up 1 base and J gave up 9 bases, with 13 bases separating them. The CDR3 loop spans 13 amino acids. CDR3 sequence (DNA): TGCAGCGTTGAAGGCAGGGGGGGTAGTGAGCAGTTCTTC. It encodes CSVEGRGGSEQFF.

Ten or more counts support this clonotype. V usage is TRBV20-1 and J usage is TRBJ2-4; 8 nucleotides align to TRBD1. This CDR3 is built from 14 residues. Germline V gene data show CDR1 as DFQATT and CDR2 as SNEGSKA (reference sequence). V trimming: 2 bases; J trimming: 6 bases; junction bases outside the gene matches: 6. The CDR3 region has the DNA TGCAGTGCTAGAAGGACAGGGTTTGGAAACATTCAGTACTTC. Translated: CSARRTGFGNIQYF.